This T cell receptor beta chain was identified in a study of beta chain features in type 1 diabetes (dated by TCRdb to 2016 to 2018). Background for the entire study: Mean age, gender distribution, total cell number and subset yield did not differ between patients and healthy donors. Whereas all 28 donors provided naive and central memory subsets, regulatory and stem cell-like memory subsets were isolated from just 8 patients and about 8 healthy donors. Across all samples, around 99 million sorted cells were examined, and cell number per subset correlated strongly with RNA yield. The study compared the TCRB repertoires of sorted circulating CD4+ T cell subsets in recently diagnosed type 1 diabetes patients with those in matched healthy donors. The investigation overall reported the following: Naive, central memory and regulatory TCRB repertoires appeared to be more similar among patients than among healthy donors. PCR might favor shorter templates, but patient and control samples were amplified and corrected together, so any skew would affect both groups equally. At VDJ recombination sites, type 1 diabetes patients had fewer insertions and more deleted nucleotides, which implies abnormalities in thymic rearrangement. In all four CD4+ subsets, TCRB CDR3 length was moderately but significantly shorter in type 1 diabetes patients. Because cDNA rather than genomic DNA was sequenced, highly expressing activated cells could have been over-represented, although no difference in activation and CD3 levels was found between groups. HLA sub-analyses involved small numbers of individuals, so any influence of HLA type on TCRB rearrangement remained unresolved.

About this clone: Its cognate antigen has yet to be identified. The record has no base qualities; no much larger clone is one base away.

All of the isolated RNA was reverse transcribed with the High Capacity cDNA Reverse Transcription Kit, so expressed TCRB transcripts were sequenced. Naive, central memory and regulatory T cell samples underwent deep immunoSEQ sequencing, averaging roughly 3.3 million total reads per sample. Sorted cells were lysed in RLT buffer, and RNA was extracted using DNase-treated RNeasy Micro or Mini kits according to cell number. Each cell subset was processed on its own to prevent cross-contamination, while patient and healthy donor samples were processed together. The immunoSEQ multiplex PCR was used to amplify TCRB sequences from cDNA, yielding 87-bp fragments that span the CDR3 region. The amplicons were sequenced using the Illumina HiSeq platform. Under the source paper's analysis protocol: Synthetic template baselines were used to correct PCR bias computationally, reads within Hamming distance 2 were collapsed, and singletons that could not be merged were discarded. Reads were aligned to IMGT to assign V, D and J genes, CDR3 length, and insertions or deletions at six rearrangement sites. Within each subset, clonotype counts were normalized to sorted cell number, after which true diversity and Gini coefficients were computed with the tcR R package. The overlap coefficient, calculated on TCRB nucleotide sequences, was used to quantify repertoire sharing. The table comes from immuneACCESS by way of TCRdb, which keeps in-frame sequences with V and J called. Part of the clones is missing from these tables; in studies checked, under half for an unresolved V gene and the rest for unknown reasons. Clone size and V and J calls were adopted from that table, with D and trimming inferred from the DNA. The sample has about 160,000 clones on record, about 7.3% of them singletons. The ten largest clones take up about 0.6% of the sample.

Each donor gave one peripheral blood draw, around 0.12 L on average, collected into heparinised tubes. Naive, central memory, regulatory and stem cell-like memory CD4+ T cells were sorted on a BD FACSAria II using a panel including CD45RO, CCR7, CD25, CD127, CD95 and CD27. A purity above 98% was achieved for all sorted populations. PBMCs were isolated immediately by Lymphoprep density gradient centrifugation and stained directly without culture. To minimize batch effects, samples were stained and sorted in pairs, one healthy donor with one patient per experiment. The TCR comes from a young man in good health. The sample was central memory CD4+ T cells from blood.

The bases read TGTGCCAGCTCTAGGCGGGCCGGGGAGCTGTTTTTT. This sequence encodes CASSRRAGELFF. The V gene is TRBV6-6 and the J gene is TRBJ2-2; TRBD2 is a weak D gene call, 5 bases matching. The CDR3 starts with the cysteine, ends with the phenylalanine, and has 12 residues. Here the CDR3 DNA is all that survives: 36 bases in frame from base 1. Trimming removed 8 bases from V and 6 bases from J, leaving 10 bases between the germline ends. The germline V gene (reference sequence) supplies CDR1 MNHNY and CDR2 SVGAGI.